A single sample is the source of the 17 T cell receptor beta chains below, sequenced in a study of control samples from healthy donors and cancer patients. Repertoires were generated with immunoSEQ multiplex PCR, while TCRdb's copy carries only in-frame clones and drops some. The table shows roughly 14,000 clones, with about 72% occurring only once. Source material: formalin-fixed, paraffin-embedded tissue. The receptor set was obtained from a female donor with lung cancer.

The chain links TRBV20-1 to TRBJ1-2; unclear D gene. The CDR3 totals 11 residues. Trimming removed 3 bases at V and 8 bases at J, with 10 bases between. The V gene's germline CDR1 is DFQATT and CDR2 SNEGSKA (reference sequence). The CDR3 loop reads CSARSGDGYTF. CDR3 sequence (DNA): TGCAGTGCTAGGTCGGGCGACGGCTACACCTTC.

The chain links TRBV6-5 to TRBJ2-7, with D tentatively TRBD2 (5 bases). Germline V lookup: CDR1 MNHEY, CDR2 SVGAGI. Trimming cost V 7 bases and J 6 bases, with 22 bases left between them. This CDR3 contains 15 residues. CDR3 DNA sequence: TGTGCCAGCACCGCTTGGTTGGAGGCGTCCGGCGAGCAGTACTTC. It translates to CASTAWLEASGEQYF.

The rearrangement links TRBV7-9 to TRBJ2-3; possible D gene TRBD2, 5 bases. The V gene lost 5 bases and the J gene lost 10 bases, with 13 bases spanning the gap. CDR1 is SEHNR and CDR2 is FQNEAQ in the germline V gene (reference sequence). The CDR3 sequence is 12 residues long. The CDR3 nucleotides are TGTGCCAGCAGCGCGACCGGACTGGCGCAGTATTTT. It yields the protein CASSATGLAQYF.

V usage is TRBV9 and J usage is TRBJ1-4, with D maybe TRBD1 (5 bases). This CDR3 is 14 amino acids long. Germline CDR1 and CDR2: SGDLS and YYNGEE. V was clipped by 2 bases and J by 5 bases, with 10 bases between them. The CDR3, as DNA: TGTGCCAGCAGCGTTGGGGGGGTCAATGAAAAACTGTTTTTT. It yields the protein CASSVGGVNEKLFF.

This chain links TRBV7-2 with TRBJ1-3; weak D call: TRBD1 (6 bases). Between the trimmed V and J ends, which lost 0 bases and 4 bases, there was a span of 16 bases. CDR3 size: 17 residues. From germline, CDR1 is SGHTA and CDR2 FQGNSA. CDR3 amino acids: CASSLALGPGAGNTIYF. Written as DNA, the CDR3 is TGTGCCAGCAGCTTAGCGCTGGGCCCAGGGGCCGGAAACACCATATATTTT.

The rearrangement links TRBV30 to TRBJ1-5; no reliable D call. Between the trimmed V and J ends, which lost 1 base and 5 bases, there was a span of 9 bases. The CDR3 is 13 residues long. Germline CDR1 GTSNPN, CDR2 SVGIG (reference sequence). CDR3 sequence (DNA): TGTGCCTGGAGTGCGGACCGTTATCAGCCCCAGCATTTT. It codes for CAWSADRYQPQHF.

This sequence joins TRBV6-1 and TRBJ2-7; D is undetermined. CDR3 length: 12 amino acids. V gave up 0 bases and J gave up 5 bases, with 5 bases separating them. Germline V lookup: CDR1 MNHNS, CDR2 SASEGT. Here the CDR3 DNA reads TGTGCCAGCAGTGAAGCGGGTGACGAGCAGTACTTC. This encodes CASSEAGDEQYF.

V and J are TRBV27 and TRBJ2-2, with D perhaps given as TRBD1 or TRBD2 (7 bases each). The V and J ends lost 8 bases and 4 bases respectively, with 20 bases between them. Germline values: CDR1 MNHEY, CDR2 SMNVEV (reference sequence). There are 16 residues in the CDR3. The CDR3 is CASRPQGGGRTGELFF. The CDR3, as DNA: TGTGCCAGCCGTCCTCAGGGGGGGGGCCGCACCGGGGAGCTGTTTTTT.

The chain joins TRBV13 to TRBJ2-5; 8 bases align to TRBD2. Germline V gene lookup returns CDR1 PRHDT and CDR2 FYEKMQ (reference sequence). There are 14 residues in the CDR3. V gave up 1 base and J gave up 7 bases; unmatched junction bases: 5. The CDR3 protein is CASSLAAGDGTQYF. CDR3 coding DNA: TGTGCCAGCAGCTTAGCAGCGGGAGACGGGACCCAGTACTTC. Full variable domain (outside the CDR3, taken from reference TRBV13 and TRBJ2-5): AAGVIQSPRHLIKEKRETATLKCYPIPRHDTVYWYQQGPGQDPQFLISFYEKMQSDKGSIPDRFSAQQFSDYHSELNMSSLELGDSALYFCASSLAAGDGTQYFGPGTRLLVL.

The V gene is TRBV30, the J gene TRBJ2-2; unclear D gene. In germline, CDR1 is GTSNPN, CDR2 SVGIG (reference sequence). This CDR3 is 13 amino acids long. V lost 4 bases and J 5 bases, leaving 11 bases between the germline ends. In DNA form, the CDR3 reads TGTGCCTGGAATCATGATTCAACCGGGGAGCTGTTTTTT. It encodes CAWNHDSTGELFF.

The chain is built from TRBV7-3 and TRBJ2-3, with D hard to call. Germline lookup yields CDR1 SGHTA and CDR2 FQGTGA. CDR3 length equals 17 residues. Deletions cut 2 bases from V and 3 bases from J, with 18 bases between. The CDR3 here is CASSLENGGKETDTQYF. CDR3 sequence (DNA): TGTGCCAGCAGCTTAGAGAATGGTGGGAAAGAGACAGATACGCAGTATTTT. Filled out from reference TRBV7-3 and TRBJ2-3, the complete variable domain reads GAGVSQTPSNKVTEKGKYVELRCDPISGHTALYWYRQSLGQGPEFLIYFQGTGAADDSGLPNDRFFAVRPEGSVSTLKIQRTERGDSAVYLCASSLENGGKETDTQYFGPGTRLTVL.

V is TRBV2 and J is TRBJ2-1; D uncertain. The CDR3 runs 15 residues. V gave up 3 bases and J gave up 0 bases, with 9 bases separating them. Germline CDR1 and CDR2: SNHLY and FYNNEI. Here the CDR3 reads CASSDSVSSYNEQFF. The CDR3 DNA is TGTGCCAGCAGTGATTCTGTGAGCTCCTACAATGAGCAGTTCTTC. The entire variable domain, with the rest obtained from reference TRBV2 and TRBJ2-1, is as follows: EPEVTQTPSHQVTQMGQEVILRCVPISNHLYFYWYRQILGQKVEFLVSFYNNEISEKSEIFDDQFSVERPDGSNFTLKIRSTKLEDSAMYFCASSDSVSSYNEQFFGPGTRLTVL.

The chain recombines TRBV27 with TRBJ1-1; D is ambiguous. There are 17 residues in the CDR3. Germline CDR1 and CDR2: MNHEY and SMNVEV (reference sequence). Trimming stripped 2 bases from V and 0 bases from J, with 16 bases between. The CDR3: CASSLRYVGRLNTEAFF. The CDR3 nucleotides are TGTGCCAGCAGTTTAAGGTACGTGGGAAGGCTGAACACTGAAGCTTTCTTT.

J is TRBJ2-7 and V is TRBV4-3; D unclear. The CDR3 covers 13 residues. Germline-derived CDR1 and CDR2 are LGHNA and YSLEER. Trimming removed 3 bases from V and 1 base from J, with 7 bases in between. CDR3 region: CASSQGISYEQYF. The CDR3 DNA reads TGCGCCAGCAGCCAGGGGATTTCCTACGAGCAGTACTTC.

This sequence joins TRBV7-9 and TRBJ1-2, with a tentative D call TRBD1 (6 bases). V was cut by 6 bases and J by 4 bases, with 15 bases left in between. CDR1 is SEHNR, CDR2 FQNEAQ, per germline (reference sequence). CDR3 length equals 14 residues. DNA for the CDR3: TGTGCCAGCAGGCCACAGGGAACTGGCTATGGCTACACCTTC. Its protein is CASRPQGTGYGYTF.

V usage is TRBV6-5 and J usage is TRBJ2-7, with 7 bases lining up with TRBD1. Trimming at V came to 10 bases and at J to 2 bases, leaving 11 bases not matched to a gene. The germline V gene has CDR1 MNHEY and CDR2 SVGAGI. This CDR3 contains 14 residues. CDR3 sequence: CATQQGPTTYEQYF. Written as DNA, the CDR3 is TGTGCCACCCAACAGGGGCCGACGACCTACGAGCAGTACTTC.

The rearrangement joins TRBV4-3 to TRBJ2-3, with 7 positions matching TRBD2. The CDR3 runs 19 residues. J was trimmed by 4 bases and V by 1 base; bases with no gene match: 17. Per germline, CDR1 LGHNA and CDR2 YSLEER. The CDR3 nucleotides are TGCGCCAGCAGCCAAGTCTGGGGTCCTAGCGGTTGGGGCCCAGATACGCAGTATTTT. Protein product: CASSQVWGPSGWGPDTQYF.